These 3 T cell receptor beta chains were all obtained from the same sample, sequenced in a study of blood T cell repertoires in COVID-19. Profiled with immunoSEQ multiplex PCR; TCRdb holds only in-frame clones, not every one. Of about 240,000 clones in the sample, roughly 86% are singletons; the top ten hold around 2.6%. Sequencing was performed on PBMCs or T cells enriched from blood (not recorded which). These receptors all come from a woman under 40 with acute COVID-19.

This chain joins TRBV24-1 and TRBJ1-1, with D unclear. The CDR3 spans 18 residues. V dropped 1 base and J dropped 3 bases, with 20 bases sitting between them. Germline V gene lookup returns CDR1 KGHDR and CDR2 SFDVKD. The DNA for the CDR3 is TGTGCCACCAGTGATTTAGACCCGGGAGAACGTGAGGACACTGAAGCTTTCTTT. This codes for CATSDLDPGEREDTEAFF.

The CDR3 protein is CASSDKVRTGKETQYF. Here the CDR3 DNA reads TGTGCCAGCAGTGATAAAGTCCGGACAGGGAAAGAGACCCAGTACTTC. The gene calls are TRBV25-1 and TRBJ2-5, with 8 bases aligning to TRBD1. Germline V CDR1 and CDR2: MGHDK, SYGVNS. This CDR3 region has 16 residues. Trimming took 3 bases from V and 3 from J; bases not matched to a gene: 9. The entire variable domain, with the rest obtained from reference TRBV25-1 and TRBJ2-5, is as follows: EADIYQTPRYLVIGTGKKITLECSQTMGHDKMYWYQQDPGMELHLIHYSYGVNSTEKGDLSSESTVSRIRTEHFPLTLESARPSHTSQYLCASSDKVRTGKETQYFGPGTRLLVL.

In its sample, this clone was seen once. This sequence joins TRBV10-3 and TRBJ2-5; 9 positions match TRBD1. Germline V gives CDR1 ENHRY, CDR2 SYGVKD. With 8 bases clipped from V and 4 bases from J, the junction kept 8 bases outside the gene matches. This CDR3 contains 14 residues. Here the CDR3 DNA reads TGTGCCATCGCCGGGACAGGGCTGGGAGAGACCCAGTACTTC. It codes for CAIAGTGLGETQYF.